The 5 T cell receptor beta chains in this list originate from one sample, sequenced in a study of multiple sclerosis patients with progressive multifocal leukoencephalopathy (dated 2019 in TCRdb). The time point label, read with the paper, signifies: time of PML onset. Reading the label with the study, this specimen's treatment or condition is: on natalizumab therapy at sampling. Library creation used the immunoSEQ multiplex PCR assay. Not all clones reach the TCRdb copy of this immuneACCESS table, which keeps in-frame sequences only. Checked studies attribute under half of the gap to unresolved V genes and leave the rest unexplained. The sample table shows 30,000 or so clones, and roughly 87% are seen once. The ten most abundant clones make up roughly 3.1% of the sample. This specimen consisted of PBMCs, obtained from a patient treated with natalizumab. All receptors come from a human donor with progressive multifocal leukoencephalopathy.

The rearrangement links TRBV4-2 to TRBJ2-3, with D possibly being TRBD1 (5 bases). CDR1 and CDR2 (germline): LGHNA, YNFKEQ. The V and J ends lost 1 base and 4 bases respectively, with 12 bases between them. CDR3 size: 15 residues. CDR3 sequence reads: CASSQVGQFADTQYF. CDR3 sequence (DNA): TGTGCCAGCAGCCAAGTGGGGCAGTTCGCAGATACGCAGTATTTT.

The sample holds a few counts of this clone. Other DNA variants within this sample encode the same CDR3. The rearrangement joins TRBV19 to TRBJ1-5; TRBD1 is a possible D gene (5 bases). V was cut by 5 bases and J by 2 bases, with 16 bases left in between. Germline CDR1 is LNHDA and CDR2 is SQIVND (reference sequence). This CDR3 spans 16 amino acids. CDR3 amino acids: CASSPRTGGGNQPQHF. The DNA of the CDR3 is TGTGCCAGTAGTCCCCGGACTGGGGGTGGCAATCAGCCCCAGCATTTT.

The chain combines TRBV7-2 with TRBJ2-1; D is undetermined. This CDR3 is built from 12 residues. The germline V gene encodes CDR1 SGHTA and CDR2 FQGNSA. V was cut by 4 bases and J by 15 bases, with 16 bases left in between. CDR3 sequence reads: CASSSLGYLAFF. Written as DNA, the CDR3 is TGTGCCAGCAGCTCGCTCGGGTACTTGGCGTTCTTC.

The chain's CDR3 is CASSEMGGSNQPQHF. CDR3 in DNA: TGTGCCAGCAGTGAGATGGGGGGTAGCAATCAGCCCCAGCATTTT. The rearrangement uses TRBV6-1 and TRBJ1-5; D perhaps matches TRBD1 (5 bases). The CDR3 is 15 amino acids. V lost 3 bases, J lost 0 bases, and 9 bases lay in between. The V gene's germline CDR1 is MNHNS and CDR2 SASEGT.

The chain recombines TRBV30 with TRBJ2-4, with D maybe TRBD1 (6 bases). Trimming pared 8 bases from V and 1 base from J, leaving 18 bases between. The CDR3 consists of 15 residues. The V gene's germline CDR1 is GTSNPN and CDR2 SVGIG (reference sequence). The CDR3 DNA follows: TGTGCCGCTACCGGGACATCGCTCGCCAAAAACATTCAGTACTTC. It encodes CAATGTSLAKNIQYF.